The 17 T cell receptor beta chains presented below share a single source sample, sequenced in a study of blood T cells in healthy people across ages. Then a second PCR, running roughly 7 to 11 cycles, was carried out with a sample-barcoded 5' primer and a J-beta primer mix. Using its own MiXCR run on the 5' RACE reads, TCRdb lists one record per CDR3 protein. The table lists approximately 880,000 distinct CDR3 sequences, around 48% of them singletons. Sequenced material: blood. These receptors all come from a man aged 25-45 years in good health.

The chain has TRBV28 and TRBJ2-3; D may be TRBD2 (6 bases). Deletions cut 8 bases from V and 8 bases from J, with 11 bases between. CDR1 MDHEN and CDR2 SYDVKM come from the germline V gene. The CDR3 has 11 amino acids. Written as DNA, the CDR3 is TGTGCCAGCCATCGAGCGGGTACGCAGTATTTT. It translates to CASHRAGTQYF.

CDR3 sequence: CSVTRSGRGLSTDTQYF. As DNA, the CDR3 is TGCAGTGTTACTAGATCGGGGCGAGGACTGAGCACAGATACGCAGTATTTT. The genes are TRBV20-1 and TRBJ2-3; D possibly uses TRBD1 or TRBD2 (5 bases each). The germline V gene encodes CDR1 DFQATT and CDR2 SNEGSKA (reference sequence). V shed 7 bases and J shed 0 bases, with 23 bases lying between them. This CDR3 has 17 amino acids.

Comments on this clonotype: One end of the junction fails to match germline, which may point to a read error. The rearrangement uses TRBV7-2 and TRBJ2-3; TRBD2 matches at 9 bases. The CDR3 sequence is 17 residues long. Germline V gives CDR1 SGHTA, CDR2 FQGNSA. This chain's CDR3 is CASSLAGTSSSTETQYF. In DNA form, the CDR3 reads TGTGCCAGCAGCTTAGCGGGGACTAGCAGTAGCACAGAGACGCAGTATTTT.

This chain links TRBV25-1 with TRBJ2-2; a weak D match, TRBD1 (6 bases). The CDR3 is made up of 13 amino acids. In germline, CDR1 is MGHDK, CDR2 SYGVNS. Trimming shortened V by 7 bases and J by 8 bases, and 14 bases separated the two germline ends. Here the CDR3 DNA reads TGTGCCAGCACCGACAGGACAAGGGGGGAGCTGTTTTTT. Its protein is CASTDRTRGELFF.

Here the CDR3 reads CASSWERPDTQYF. CDR3 nucleotides: TGCGCCAGCAGCTGGGAAAGGCCAGATACGCAGTATTTT. The genes are TRBV5-1 and TRBJ2-3; no reliable D call. The CDR3 spans 13 residues. Germline V gene data show CDR1 as SGHRS and CDR2 as YFSETQ. The V end lost 3 bases, the J end lost 4 bases, and 9 bases lay between the germline ends.

This clonotype was seen only a few times. The chain combines TRBV5-1 with TRBJ2-7; possibly TRBD2 for D (7 bases). The CDR3 totals 14 residues. The germline V and J ends were trimmed by 6 bases and 0 bases, with 13 bases remaining between them. Germline CDR1 reads SGHRS; CDR2 reads YFSETQ. CDR3 coding DNA: TGCGCCAGCAAGGGAGGGGGGCTCTCCTACGAGCAGTACTTC. This sequence encodes CASKGGGLSYEQYF. Drawing the rest from reference TRBV5-1 and TRBJ2-7, the complete variable domain is KAGVTQTPRYLIKTRGQQVTLSCSPISGHRSVSWYQQTPGQGLQFLFEYFSETQRNKGNFPGRFSGRQFSNSRSEMNVSTLELGDSALYLCASKGGGLSYEQYFGPGTRLTVT.

The chain links TRBV29-1 to TRBJ1-2; the match to TRBD1 covers 9 bases. The germline V gene encodes CDR1 SQVTM and CDR2 ANQGSEA. The ends lost 3 bases at V and 5 bases at J; junction bases unmatched: 10. CDR3 length: 15 amino acids. For the CDR3, the DNA is TGCAGCGTTGAGGTCTTCGGGACAGGGCAATATGGCTACACCTTC. This sequence encodes CSVEVFGTGQYGYTF.

V and J are TRBV5-1 and TRBJ2-7, with TRBD1 as a possible D gene (6 bases). Germline values: CDR1 SGHRS, CDR2 YFSETQ. Deletions cut 0 bases from V and 3 bases from J, with 19 bases between. The CDR3 loop spans 17 amino acids. The CDR3 DNA follows: TGCGCCAGCAGCTTGGGGGCCCCCGGGACACCGAACTACGAGCAGTACTTC. Protein: CASSLGAPGTPNYEQYF.

The CDR3 coding sequence is TGCGCCAGCAGCCCGATCTCACAGGGGGACACTGAAGCTTTCTTT. Translating it yields CASSPISQGDTEAFF. The genes are TRBV4-1 and TRBJ1-1; 8 bases match TRBD1. Germline CDR1 MGHRA, CDR2 YSYEKL. V shed 4 bases, J shed 3 bases, and the junction held 7 bases outside the gene matches. There are 15 residues in the CDR3.

This clonotype was picked up a small number of times. The chain joins TRBV20-1 to TRBJ2-5; the match to TRBD2 covers 8 bases. The CDR3 runs to 15 residues. The germline V gene has CDR1 DFQATT and CDR2 SNEGSKA (reference sequence). The ends lost 6 bases at V and 3 bases at J; junction bases unmatched: 12. CDR3 in amino acids: CSANTRRGAKETQYF. CDR3 sequence (DNA): TGCAGTGCAAACACCAGGCGGGGGGCTAAAGAGACCCAGTACTTC.

This chain joins TRBV6-5 and TRBJ1-2; possibly TRBD1 for D (6 bases). Germline V gives CDR1 MNHEY, CDR2 SVGAGI. V lost 8 bases, J lost 4 bases, and 17 bases lay in between. The CDR3 sequence is 14 residues long. In nucleotides, the CDR3 is TGTGCCAGCCGATCGACAGGTCGTGGCTATGGCTACACCTTC. Translating gives CASRSTGRGYGYTF.

This clonotype came up a few times. This chain connects TRBV7-2 to TRBJ2-7; weak D call: TRBD2 (5 bases). The CDR3 extends over 13 amino acids. Trimming left V 0 bases short and J 3 bases short, with 6 bases between. Germline CDR1 is SGHTA and CDR2 is FQGNSA. CDR3 protein: CASSLARVYEQYF. CDR3 bases: TGTGCCAGCAGCTTAGCGAGGGTCTACGAGCAGTACTTC.

The chain couples TRBV21-1 to TRBJ1-4; TRBD1, as called in the table, went unchecked against the DNA. TRBV21-1 is a listed pseudogene. The CDR3 consists of 16 residues. This CDR3 reads CASRPRPAGGLEKLFF. CDR3 nucleotides: TGTGCCAGCAGGCCCAGGCCGGCAGGGGGCCTAGAAAAACTGTTTTTT.

There are a few counts of this clonotype. This chain uses TRBV20-1 with TRBJ2-7; 9 nucleotides align to TRBD1. V trimming: 3 bases; J trimming: 0 bases; junction bases outside the gene matches: 6. The CDR3 spans 15 residues. Germline CDR1 and CDR2: DFQATT and SNEGSKA (reference sequence). This CDR3 reads CSASGTGGRSYEQYF. Here the CDR3 DNA reads TGCAGTGCTAGTGGTACAGGGGGCCGCTCCTACGAGCAGTACTTC.

This clonotype was seen repeatedly, ten times or more. The genes are TRBV25-1 and TRBJ2-7; perhaps D is TRBD1 or TRBD2 (5 bases each). The CDR3 is 14 amino acids. Trimming left V 3 bases short and J 2 bases short, with 11 bases between. Germline CDR1 is MGHDK and CDR2 is SYGVNS. The DNA of the CDR3 is TGTGCCAGCAGTGAGATCGGGACCACCTACGAGCAGTACTTC. Its translation: CASSEIGTTYEQYF.

This CDR3 is CASTWGRAQYF. The CDR3 nucleotides read TGTGCCAGCACGTGGGGGAGGGCCCAGTACTTC. The chain joins TRBV28 to TRBJ2-5; 7 nucleotides align to TRBD2. The CDR3 runs 11 residues. Germline trimming cut 7 bases from V and 9 bases from J; bases unmatched to any gene: 5. Germline V gene sequence: CDR1 MDHEN, CDR2 SYDVKM.

The chain couples TRBV6-6 to TRBJ2-5, with D hard to call. V lost 11 bases, J lost 11 bases, and 21 bases lay in between. Germline lookup yields CDR1 MNHNY and CDR2 SVGAGI (reference sequence). The CDR3 is made up of 12 amino acids. In DNA, the CDR3 is TGTGCCCATGGAGCTAGTCAGTATGAGCAGTACTTC. Translation: CAHGASQYEQYF.